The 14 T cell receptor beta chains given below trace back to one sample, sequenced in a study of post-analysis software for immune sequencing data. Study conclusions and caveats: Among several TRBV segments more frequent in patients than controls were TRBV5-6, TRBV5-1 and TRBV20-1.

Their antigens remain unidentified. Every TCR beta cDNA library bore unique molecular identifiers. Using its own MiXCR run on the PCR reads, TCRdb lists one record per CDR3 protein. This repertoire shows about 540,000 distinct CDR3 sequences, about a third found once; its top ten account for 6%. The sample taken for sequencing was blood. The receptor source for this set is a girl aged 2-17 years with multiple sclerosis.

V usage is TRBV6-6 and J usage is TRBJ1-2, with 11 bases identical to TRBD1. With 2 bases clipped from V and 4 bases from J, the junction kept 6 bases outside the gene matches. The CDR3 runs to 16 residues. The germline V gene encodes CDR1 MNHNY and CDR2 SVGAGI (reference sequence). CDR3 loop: CASSYNRTGGTYGYTF. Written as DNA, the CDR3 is TGTGCCAGCAGTTACAACAGGACAGGGGGCACCTATGGCTACACCTTC.

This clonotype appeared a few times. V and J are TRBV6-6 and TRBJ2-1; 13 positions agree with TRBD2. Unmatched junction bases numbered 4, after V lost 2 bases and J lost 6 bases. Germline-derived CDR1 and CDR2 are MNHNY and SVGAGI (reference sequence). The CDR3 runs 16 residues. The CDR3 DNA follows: TGTGCCAGCAGTTACCAAGGGACTAGCGGGACCAATGAGCAGTTCTTC. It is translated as CASSYQGTSGTNEQFF.

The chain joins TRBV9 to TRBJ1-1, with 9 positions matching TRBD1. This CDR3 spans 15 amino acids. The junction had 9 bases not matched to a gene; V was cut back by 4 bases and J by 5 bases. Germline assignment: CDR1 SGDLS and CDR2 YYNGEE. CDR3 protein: CASSFGTGRGTEAFF. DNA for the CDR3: TGTGCCAGCAGCTTCGGGACAGGGAGGGGGACTGAAGCTTTCTTT.

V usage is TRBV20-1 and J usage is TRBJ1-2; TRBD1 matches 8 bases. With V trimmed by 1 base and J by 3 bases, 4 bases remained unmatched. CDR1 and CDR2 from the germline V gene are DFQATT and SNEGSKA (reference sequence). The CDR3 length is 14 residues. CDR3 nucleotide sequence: TGCAGTGCTAGAGGAGGACAGGGAGACTATGGCTACACCTTC. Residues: CSARGGQGDYGYTF.

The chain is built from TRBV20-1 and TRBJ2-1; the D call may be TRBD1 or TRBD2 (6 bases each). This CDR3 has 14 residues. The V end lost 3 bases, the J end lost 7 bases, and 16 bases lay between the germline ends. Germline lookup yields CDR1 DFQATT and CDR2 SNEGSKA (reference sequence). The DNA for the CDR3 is TGCAGTGCTAGTGTGGGGGGCGGCCTAAATGAGCAGTTCTTC. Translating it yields CSASVGGGLNEQFF.

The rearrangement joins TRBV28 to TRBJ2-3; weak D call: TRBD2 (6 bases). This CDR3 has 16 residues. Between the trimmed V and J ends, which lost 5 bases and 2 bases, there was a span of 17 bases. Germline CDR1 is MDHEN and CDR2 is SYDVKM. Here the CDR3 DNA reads TGTGCCAGCAGTGCTTCGCCCGGGACTTACACAGATACGCAGTATTTT. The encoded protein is CASSASPGTYTDTQYF.

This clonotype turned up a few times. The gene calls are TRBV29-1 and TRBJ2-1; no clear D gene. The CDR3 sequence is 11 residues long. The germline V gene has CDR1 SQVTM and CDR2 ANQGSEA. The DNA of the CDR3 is TGCAGTTCTACCCCGGGCAATGAGCAGTTCTTC. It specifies CSSTPGNEQFF.

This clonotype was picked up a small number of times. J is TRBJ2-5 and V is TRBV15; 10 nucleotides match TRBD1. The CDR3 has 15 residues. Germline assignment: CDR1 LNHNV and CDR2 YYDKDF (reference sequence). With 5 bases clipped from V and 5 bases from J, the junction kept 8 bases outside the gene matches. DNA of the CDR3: TGTGCCACCAGCCCATCGGGACAGGGGCTGGAGACCCAGTACTTC. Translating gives CATSPSGQGLETQYF.

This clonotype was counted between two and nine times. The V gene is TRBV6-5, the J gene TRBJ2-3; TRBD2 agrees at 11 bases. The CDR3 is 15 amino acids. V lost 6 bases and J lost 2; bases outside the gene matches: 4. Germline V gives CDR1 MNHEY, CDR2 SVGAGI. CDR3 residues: CASRLAGGYTDTQYF. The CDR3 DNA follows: TGTGCCAGCAGGCTAGCGGGGGGCTACACAGATACGCAGTATTTT.

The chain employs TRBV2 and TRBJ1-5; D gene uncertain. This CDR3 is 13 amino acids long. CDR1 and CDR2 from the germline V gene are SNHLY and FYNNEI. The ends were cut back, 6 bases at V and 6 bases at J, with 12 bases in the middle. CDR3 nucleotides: TGTGCCAGCAGCGAGGACTTAGGTCAGCCCCAGCATTTT. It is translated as CASSEDLGQPQHF.

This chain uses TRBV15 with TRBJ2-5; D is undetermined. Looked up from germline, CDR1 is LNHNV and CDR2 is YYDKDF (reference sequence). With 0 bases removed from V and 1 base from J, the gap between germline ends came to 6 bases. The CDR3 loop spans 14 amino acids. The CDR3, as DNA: TGTGCCACCAGCAGAGATAGGTCCCAAGAGACCCAGTACTTC. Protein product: CATSRDRSQETQYF.

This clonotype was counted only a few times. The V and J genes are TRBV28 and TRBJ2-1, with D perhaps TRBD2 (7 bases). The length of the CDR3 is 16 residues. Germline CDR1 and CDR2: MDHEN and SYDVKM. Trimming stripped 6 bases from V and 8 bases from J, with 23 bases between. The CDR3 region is CASSSGTRGQLYEQFF. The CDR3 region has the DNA TGTGCCAGCAGCTCTGGGACGCGGGGGCAATTATATGAGCAGTTCTTC.

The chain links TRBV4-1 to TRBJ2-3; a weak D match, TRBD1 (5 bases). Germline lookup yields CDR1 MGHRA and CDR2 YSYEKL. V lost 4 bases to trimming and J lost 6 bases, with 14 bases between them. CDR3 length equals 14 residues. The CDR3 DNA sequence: TGCGCCAGCAGCCGAGCTGGGGCTTTTGATACGCAGTATTTT. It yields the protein CASSRAGAFDTQYF.

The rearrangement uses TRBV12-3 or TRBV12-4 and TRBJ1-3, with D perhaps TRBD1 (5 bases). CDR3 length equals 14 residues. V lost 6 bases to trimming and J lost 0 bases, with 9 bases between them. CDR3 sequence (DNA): TGTGCCAGCAGCTTTGGGGCCTCTGGAAACACCATATATTTT. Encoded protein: CASSFGASGNTIYF.